This entry is about one T cell receptor beta chain. The data were taken from a study of identical twins. In TCRdb, the 5' RACE reads were re-called with MiXCR into one record per CDR3 protein. The sample lists a few hundred thousand distinct CDR3 sequences, about 9% seen once, with about 9.1% in the top ten. The source of this sequence is a woman in her 50s in good health. Sequencing was done on a sample of naive T cells sorted from blood.

CDR3 residues: CSATTGTSDQPQHF. CDR3 DNA sequence: TGCAGTGCTACCACCGGGACATCTGATCAGCCCCAGCATTTT. The J gene is TRBJ1-5, the V gene TRBV20-1; possible D gene TRBD1, 6 bases. The CDR3 is 14 residues long. Trimming removed 4 bases at V and 5 bases at J, with 15 bases between. Looked up from germline, CDR1 is DFQATT and CDR2 is SNEGSKA (reference sequence).